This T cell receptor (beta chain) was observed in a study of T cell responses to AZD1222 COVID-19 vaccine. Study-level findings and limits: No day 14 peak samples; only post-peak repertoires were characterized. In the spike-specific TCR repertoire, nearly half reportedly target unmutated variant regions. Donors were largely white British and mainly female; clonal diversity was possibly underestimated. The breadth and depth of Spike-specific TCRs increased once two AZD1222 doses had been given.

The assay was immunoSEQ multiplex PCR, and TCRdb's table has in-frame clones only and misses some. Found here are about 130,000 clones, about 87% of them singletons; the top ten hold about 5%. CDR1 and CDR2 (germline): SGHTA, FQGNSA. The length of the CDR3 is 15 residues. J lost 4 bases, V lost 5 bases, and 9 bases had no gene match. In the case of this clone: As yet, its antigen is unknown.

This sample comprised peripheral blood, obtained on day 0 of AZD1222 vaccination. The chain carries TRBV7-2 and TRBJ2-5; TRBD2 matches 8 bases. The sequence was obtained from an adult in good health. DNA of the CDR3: TGTGCCAGCAGCCCCATCGTGGCGGGGGGAGAGACCCAGTACTTC. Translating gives CASSPIVAGGETQYF.